The sequence of this TCR beta chain was determined in a study of blood T cell repertoires in COVID-19. Study-wide context: The United States, Italy and Spain supplied acute and convalescent COVID-19 samples. Nucleic acid was either cDNA or gDNA, and it came from T cells, B-cell-depleted T cells, or PBMCs.

Per the study methods: Researchers report that nucleated cell counts were estimated from reference gene primer amplification. Some clones are missing from TCRdb's copy, which holds only in-frame ones; the method was immunoSEQ multiplex PCR. That table gives V, J and clone size, and the DNA gave D and trimming. The repertoire holds 200,000 to 250,000 clones, with about 78% as singletons. V shed 5 bases, J shed 0 bases, and the junction held 2 bases outside the gene matches. This CDR3 has 15 residues. Germline V gene sequence: CDR1 SNHLY, CDR2 FYNNEI. This clone was picked up one time. The sample was peripheral blood. The receptor comes from a woman in her sixties or seventies with acute or convalescent COVID-19. This chain connects TRBV2 to TRBJ2-1; 9 bases align to TRBD2. The CDR3 loop is CASSNSGGSYNEQFF. The CDR3, as DNA: TGTGCCAGCAGTAATAGCGGGGGCTCCTACAATGAGCAGTTCTTC.